Only a few counts were recorded for the clone carrying this T cell receptor (beta chain). The antigen remains undetermined. This sample was taken from a study of T cell repertoires in cytomegalovirus infection. Study as a whole: Public TCR beta signatures provided an indication of both CMV infection and a matching HLA type. Notes on the study in general: The study found HLA-C-restricted CMV-specific TCR beta clonotypes dominating the ex vivo response. The cumulative frequency of public TCR beta families identified carriers of CMV plus the relevant HLA.

The CDR3 covers 15 residues. V lost 2 bases, J lost 2 bases, and 12 bases lay in between. CDR1 and CDR2 (germline): SNHLY, FYNNEI. A single record per CDR3 protein comes from TCRdb applying MiXCR to the reads. Of approximately 43,000 distinct CDR3 sequences in the sample, approximately 22% were seen once. Input material: PBMCs, sequenced either directly or after in vitro stimulation (not recorded which). The TCR was taken from a human donor in good health (CMV status not recorded). Some clones in this sample may be carry-over from other donors' samples. The V call is TRBV2, the J call TRBJ1-2, with D uncertain. The chain's CDR3 is CASSEWVGRNYGYTF. CDR3 bases: TGTGCCAGCAGTGAATGGGTCGGCCGAAACTATGGCTACACCTTC.